This T cell receptor beta chain was documented in a study of shared clonotypes between healthy human individuals. V lost 5 bases, J lost 4 bases, and 15 bases stayed unmatched. This CDR3 is built from 18 residues. The germline gives CDR1 MGHDK, CDR2 SYGVNS. Regarding the study as a whole: The study sampled only blood, and tissue repertoires likely differ.

This clone was seen a single time. The antigen is not known. Every subset had its genomic DNA shared out evenly among several immunoSEQ plates. Data came from immunoSEQ multiplex PCR; TCRdb stores just in-frame clones and leaves some out. The sample has some 2,100,000 clones, approximately 96% seen once. V is TRBV25-1 and J is TRBJ1-2; the match to TRBD1 covers 11 bases. Sequenced: naive CD4+ T cells sorted from blood. Described subset: CD45RA+ positively selected. The sequence was obtained from a man between 18 and 29 years old in good health. The CDR3, as DNA: TGTGCCAGCAGTAGCCCTCGGACAGGGGGCCCAGGTCTCTATGGCTACACCTTC. Translating gives CASSSPRTGGPGLYGYTF.